Detailed here is one T cell receptor beta chain. The sample comes from a study of blood T cell repertoires in COVID-19. Across the whole study: Donors in the United States, Italy and Spain gave samples during acute or convalescent COVID-19. In each case, the material was cDNA or gDNA derived from T cells, B-cell-depleted T cells, or PBMCs.

Original analysis: Amplifying reference gene primers gave estimates of nucleated cell counts. TCRdb's table, derived via immunoSEQ multiplex PCR, lists solely in-frame clones and lacks some. V, J and clone size reflect that table, while D and trimming were determined from the DNA. Of nearly 250,000 clones listed, approximately 84% are singletons. In germline, CDR1 is SGHTA, CDR2 FQGNSA. J lost 5 bases, V lost 0 bases, and 12 bases had no gene match. The CDR3 loop spans 19 amino acids. Sequenced material: peripheral blood. The chain couples TRBV7-2 to TRBJ2-1; 11 bases agree with TRBD2. This TCR came from a woman of 80 years or more with acute or convalescent COVID-19. CDR3 bases: TGTGCCAGCAGCTTAGCGCTATTGGCTAGCGGGAGGAAGAACAATGAGCAGTTCTTC. Translation: CASSLALLASGRKNNEQFF.